This TCR beta chain derives from a study of CD8+ T cells in alopecia areata. Treatment noted: oral pan-JAK inhibitor, 5-10 mg twice daily. Patients with alopecia areata provided lesional scalp punch biopsies as well as peripheral blood. Extraction and reverse transcription of RNA yielded cDNA as the sequencing template. Method: immunoSEQ multiplex PCR; TCRdb's copy keeps in-frame clones and lacks some. This sample carries about 290,000 clones, roughly 64% of them seen once, and the ten largest clones take less than 2%. The germline V gene encodes CDR1 GTSNPN and CDR2 SVGIG (reference sequence). The germline V and J ends were trimmed by 0 bases and 8 bases, with 14 bases remaining between them. The CDR3 is 14 amino acids.

The chain employs TRBV30 and TRBJ1-5; D is unresolved. The TCR was taken from a human donor with alopecia areata. This material consisted of CD4+ T cells sorted from blood, taken at week 24, from a patient treated with tofacitinib. CDR3 DNA sequence: TGTGCCTGGAGTGTATCGGCAGCCTTTGAGCCCCAGCATTTT. Translating gives CAWSVSAAFEPQHF.